Shown below are 5 T cell receptor beta chains from a single sample sequenced in a study of blood T cells in healthy people across ages. A second PCR of roughly 6 to 12 cycles used a sample-barcoded 5' primer and a J-beta primer mix. TCRdb passed the 5' RACE reads through MiXCR, listing each CDR3 protein once. The table lists roughly 930,000 distinct CDR3 sequences, around 48% of them singletons. What was sequenced was blood. Source of these receptors: a young man in good health.

V is TRBV5-1 and J is TRBJ2-5; D uncertain. The CDR3 has 15 amino acids. Germline values: CDR1 SGHRS, CDR2 YFSETQ. V dropped 7 bases and J dropped 3 bases, with 19 bases sitting between them. The CDR3: CASSWTPQSKETQYF. The CDR3 coding sequence is TGCGCCAGCTCCTGGACCCCACAGTCCAAAGAGACCCAGTACTTC.

The V call is TRBV18, the J call TRBJ1-6, with D hard to call. Germline CDR1 reads KGHSH; CDR2 reads LQKENI. The CDR3 contains 16 residues. Trimming pared 6 bases from V and 0 bases from J, leaving 12 bases between. CDR3 residues: CASSPVPTSYNSPLHF. Here the CDR3 DNA reads TGTGCCAGCTCCCCGGTCCCTACCTCCTATAATTCACCCCTCCACTTT. Filled out from reference TRBV18 and TRBJ1-6, the complete variable domain reads NAGVMQNPRHLVRRRGQEARLRCSPMKGHSHVYWYRQLPEEGLKFMVYLQKENIIDESGMPKERFSAEFPKEGPSILRIQQVVRGDSAAYFCASSPVPTSYNSPLHFGNGTRLTVT.

This clonotype came up many times. This CDR3 reads CASSPGQLSYEQYF. CDR3 in DNA: TGTGCCAGCAGCCCGGGACAGTTGTCCTACGAGCAGTACTTC. The genes are TRBV9 and TRBJ2-7; 7 nucleotides agree with TRBD1. V lost 4 bases, J lost 1 base, and 5 bases stayed unmatched. Per the germline V gene, CDR1 is SGDLS and CDR2 is YYNGEE. This CDR3 comprises 14 residues.

The chain carries TRBV7-9 and TRBJ2-7, with 8 positions matching TRBD1. The CDR3 spans 16 residues. The V and J ends lost 5 bases and 0 bases, in that order; junction bases with no gene match: 9. CDR1 SEHNR and CDR2 FQNEAQ come from the germline V gene (reference sequence). The CDR3 spells CASSLTTGGLSYEQYF. The CDR3 DNA sequence: TGTGCCAGCAGCCTAACTACAGGGGGGCTCTCCTACGAGCAGTACTTC.

This rearrangement joins TRBV20-1 to TRBJ1-1; no clear D gene. The ends were cut back, 6 bases at V and 2 bases at J, with 13 bases in the middle. Germline CDR1 is DFQATT and CDR2 is SNEGSKA (reference sequence). The CDR3 sequence is 13 residues long. The CDR3 DNA is TGCAGTGCCAGCGATACAGCTAACACTGAAGCTTTCTTT. Its translation is CSASDTANTEAFF.